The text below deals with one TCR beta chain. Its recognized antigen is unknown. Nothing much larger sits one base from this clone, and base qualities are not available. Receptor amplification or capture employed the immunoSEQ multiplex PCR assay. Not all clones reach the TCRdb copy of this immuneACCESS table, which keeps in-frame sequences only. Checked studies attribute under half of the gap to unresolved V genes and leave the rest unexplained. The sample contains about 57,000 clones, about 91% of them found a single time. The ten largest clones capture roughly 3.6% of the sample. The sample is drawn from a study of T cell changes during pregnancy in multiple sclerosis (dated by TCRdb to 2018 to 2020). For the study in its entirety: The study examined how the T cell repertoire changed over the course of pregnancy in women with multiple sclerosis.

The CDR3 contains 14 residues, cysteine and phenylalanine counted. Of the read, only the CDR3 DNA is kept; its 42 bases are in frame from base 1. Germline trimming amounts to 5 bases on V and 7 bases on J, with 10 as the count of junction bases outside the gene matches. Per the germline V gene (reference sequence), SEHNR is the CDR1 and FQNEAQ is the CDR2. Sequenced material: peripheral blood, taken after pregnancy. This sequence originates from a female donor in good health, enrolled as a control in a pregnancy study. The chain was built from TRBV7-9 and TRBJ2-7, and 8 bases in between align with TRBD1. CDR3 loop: CASSPRQGSEEQYF. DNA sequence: TGTGCCAGCAGCCCTAGACAGGGGAGTGAGGAGCAGTACTTC.